The TCR beta chain described here comes from a study of neoadjuvant nivolumab and ipilimumab in lung cancer (dated by TCRdb to 2018 to 2021). With respect to the entire study: Intravenous nivolumab was dosed at 3 mg/kg on days 1, 15 and 29, and in the combination arm ipilimumab 1 mg/kg was added on day 1 only. A total of 40 to 45 patients with operable NSCLC were treated in the trial, with around 23 randomized to nivolumab monotherapy and about 21 randomized to nivolumab plus ipilimumab. TCR repertoires were compared between pretherapy (baseline) peripheral blood and tumors resected at surgery after neoadjuvant immune checkpoint blockade. Seven patients had matched pretherapy and resected tumor pairs analyzed, with four treated with nivolumab and three with nivolumab plus ipilimumab. The major pathologic response (MPR) rate in the intention-to-treat population in each study arm was designated as the primary trial endpoint. The research as a whole found: TCR richness in pretherapy blood showed a positive correlation with richness in tumors resected after neoadjuvant therapy (Spearman R ≈ 0.78). No significant correlation was found between TCR clonality and pathologic tumor regression, and only one major-pathologic-response sample was available for the clonality analysis. A small number of samples underwent TCR sequencing. Greater TCR richness and clonality were observed in resected tumors than in tumor-adjacent uninvolved lung, and increases were observed in more dual-therapy-treated tumors. From pretherapy to surgery, tumor T-cell richness and clonality went up in three of three dual-therapy tumors, versus only two of four nivolumab-treated tumors.

The CDR3 goes from the cysteine to the phenylalanine over 14 residues. Only the CDR3 DNA is retained, 42 bases long and in frame from the first base. For CDR1 and CDR2, the germline V gene lists SGHAT and FQNNGV. Trimming costs V 1 base and J 3 bases, and their ends lie 9 bases apart. As for this clone: Its antigen is still unknown. No base quality values were provided; no much bigger clone lies one nucleotide off.

The time point label, as the study defines it: at surgical resection after neoadjuvant nivolumab +/- ipilimumab. The samples were taken from NEOSTAR, a phase 2 randomized trial in operable NSCLC that tested neoadjuvant nivolumab or nivolumab plus ipilimumab, followed by surgery. To prepare the library, the immunoSEQ multiplex PCR assay was applied. As for the authors' bioinformatics: Repertoires were summarized in terms of richness and clonality, and significantly expanded and contracted clones between pre- and post-therapy samples were identified. The table was pulled from immuneACCESS by TCRdb, which kept in-frame rearrangements only. Such tables lose some clones; where checked, under half of the loss comes from unresolved V genes, and the rest has no known cause. The V and J calls and the clone size are those of that table, but D and trimming were determined from the DNA. Present in this sample are under 9,000 clones, under 90% of which were seen just once. Clones ranked in the top ten supply approximately 8% of the sample.

The input for sequencing was tumor tissue, taken after neoadjuvant nivolumab, alone or with ipilimumab, at or shortly before surgery. The V and J genes are TRBV11-2 and TRBJ1-1; a confident D gene designation cannot be given. The receptor's source is an adult with non-small cell lung cancer. This receptor carries the CDR3 CASSLVGWYTEAFF. The nucleotide sequence is TGTGCCAGCAGCTTAGTGGGGTGGTACACTGAAGCTTTCTTT.